Sequencing of this TCR beta chain was carried out in a study of identifying expanded T cells in peripheral blood (dated by TCRdb to between 2018 and 2021). Looking at the study overall: Four technical replicates, made by sequencing separate aliquots from the same pool of genomic DNA, were compared pairwise. Broad study findings and their caveats: The beta-binomial model significantly reduced the number of clones called differentially abundant and the false-positive rate across all healthy-donor time intervals. Approximately 1.2 differentially abundant clones were flagged by the binomial model between technical replicates, whereas about 16 and 19 were flagged over two weeks and four weeks, respectively. For all healthy donors, the variance in clone template counts between approximately 2-week samples rose significantly as total template count increased. The authors expected that over much longer intervals, such as months to years, biological variance in healthy repertoires might increase even further.

In the germline V gene, CDR1 corresponds to MDHEN and CDR2 to SYDVKM. Taken from cysteine to phenylalanine, the CDR3 has 15 residues. CDR3 DNA only is kept here, 45 bases in frame from base 1. Comment on this clone: This receptor's antigen is unknown. It has no much larger one-base neighbor in the sample; base qualities were not kept.

No immune events such as infections were documented for the healthy donors during the collection period. To calibrate time-dependent variance in a beta-binomial model of T-cell clone differential abundance, blood repertoires from healthy donors were used as a training cohort. The training cohort was composed of around ten healthy donors, 3 female and 7 male. Donor ages ranged from 29 to 64 years, with an average of approximately 43 years. Obtained from a commercial supplier, whole blood was collected from each healthy donor at three time points set approximately two weeks apart. For immunosequencing, genomic DNA was extracted from unsorted whole blood. The immunoSEQ Assay, which uses bias-controlled multiplex PCR amplification of genomic DNA, was used to profile TCRbeta CDR3 regions. The original methods were these. The absolute abundance of each unique TCRbeta CDR3 region was quantified after sequences were collapsed and filtered. Differential abundance was tested with two models: a binomial (Fisher-equivalent) model and a beta-binomial model that adds time-dependent variance fitted from healthy donors. Clones with fewer than 5 combined templates were removed, and differential abundance was called for clones with a Benjamini-Hochberg FDR below 0.01. The form v = (b*log(k)+a)^2 was used to model beta-binomial variance as a function of total template count across the two samples. TCRdb carries this immuneACCESS record with in-frame sequences only. Its versions omit some clonotypes, under half of them owing to an unresolved V gene in the studies checked, with the rest unexplained. That table supplies the V and J calls and clone size; D and trimming were determined from the DNA. This sample gives approximately 100,000 clones in total; around 89% of them show up just once. Clones ranked in the top ten supply approximately 4% of the sample.

The V and J segments used are TRBV28 and TRBJ2-5; TRBD1 is a weak D gene call, 6 bases matching. The DNA end is more similar to TRBJ2-7, so the J call may be wrong. This receptor was identified in a person aged 18 to 75 in good health. Sequenced material: blood. DNA sequence: TGTGCCAGCAGCAGCAGGGGCCCGAGCTCCTACGAGCAGTACTTC. Its protein reads: CASSSRGPSSYEQYF.